This entry features one TCR beta chain sequence. Its antigen remains unknown. RNA transcripts provided the source from which TCR beta CDR3 regions were amplified. Researchers ran a first-round RT-PCR on the TCR CDR3 using the HTBI primer set. TCRdb recomputed calls from the multiplex PCR reads with MiXCR, one row per CDR3 protein. The profile covers about 500,000 distinct CDR3 sequences, with roughly 16% appearing a single time and 25% to 30% taken by the ten largest. This specimen comes from a study of T cells in Graves' hyperthyroidism and ophthalmopathy. V lost 5 bases to trimming and J lost 3 bases; unmatched junction nucleotides: 11. The CDR3 length is 17 residues. Per germline, CDR1 LNHDA and CDR2 SQIVND (reference sequence). Points from the study as a whole: The model's output predicted ophthalmopathy at a median of about 6.5 months prior to onset.

The TCR was taken from a woman aged 25 to 39 with Graves' ophthalmopathy. The chain employs TRBV19 and TRBJ2-5, with 11 bases that match TRBD1. Sequenced input: blood. The CDR3 sequence: CASSPGPGTGGKETQYF. The CDR3 DNA reads as TGTGCCAGTAGTCCGGGGCCGGGGACAGGGGGAAAAGAGACCCAGTACTTC.